This is a list of T cell receptor beta chains from one sample in a study of CD8 T cells in Susac syndrome. From the immunoSEQ multiplex PCR reads, TCRdb called clonotypes with MiXCR, one entry per CDR3 protein. The table includes about 150,000 distinct CDR3 sequences, approximately 94% detected once. Sequences were obtained from CD4+ T cells from PBMCs. The source is a human donor with Susac syndrome. CDR3s include the opening cysteine and the closing phenylalanine or tryptophan. D genes are given only for firm matches. Expanded clones are given a class, and other clones once, few, many or no size at all.

TRBJ2-7	12	TRBV28	.	.	CASSPTPYEQYF	TGTGCCAGCAGTCCTACTCCCTACGAGCAGTACTTC
TRBJ1-4	12	TRBV29-1	.	.	CSVLSGSVKLFF	TGCAGCGTTCTCTCTGGGTCAGTAAAACTGTTTTTT
TRBJ2-7	15	TRBV10-1	.	TRBD1	CASSHGTGGRLEQYF	TGCGCCAGCAGCCACGGGACAGGGGGCCGACTGGAGCAGTACTTC
TRBJ2-4	13	TRBV29-1	.	TRBD1	CSVVGQAQNIQYF	TGCAGCGTTGTAGGACAGGCGCAGAACATTCAGTACTTC
TRBJ1-2	14	TRBV7-9	.	.	CASSFEVLNYGYTF	TGTGCCAGCAGCTTTGAAGTACTTAACTATGGCTACACCTTC
TRBJ2-7	15	TRBV20-1	.	TRBD1	CSARDPGQGISEQYF	TGCAGTGCTAGAGATCCGGGACAGGGAATCAGCGAGCAGTACTTC
TRBJ2-3	11	TRBV19	.	.	CASSISDTQYF	TGTGCCAGTAGTATCTCAGATACGCAGTATTTT
TRBJ2-3	18	TRBV14	.	TRBD2	CASSQDYTLAGATDTQYF	TGTGCCAGCAGCCAAGATTATACGTTGGCGGGAGCGACAGATACGCAGTATTTT
TRBJ2-1	14	TRBV20-1	.	.	CSLVAGTSYNEQFF	TGCAGTCTCGTGGCGGGAACCTCCTACAATGAGCAGTTCTTC
TRBJ2-3	12	TRBV19	few	.	CASRQSTDTQYF	TGTGCCAGTAGACAGAGTACAGATACGCAGTATTTT
TRBJ2-7	13	TRBV5-1	.	.	CASRPPSSYEQYF	TGCGCCAGCAGACCCCCCAGCTCCTACGAGCAGTACTTC
TRBJ2-5	15	TRBV5-1	.	.	CASRAGVTNAETQYF	TGCGCCAGCAGGGCTGGGGTTACCAATGCGGAGACCCAGTACTTC
TRBJ1-2	12	TRBV19	once	.	CASRPTFYGYTF	TGTGCCAGCAGACCGACATTCTATGGCTACACCTTC
TRBJ1-1	13	TRBV2	.	TRBD1	CASRGTGYTEAFF	TGTGCCAGCAGGGGGACAGGGTACACTGAAGCTTTCTTT
TRBJ2-3	16	TRBV6-5	.	.	CASSYSGSPSTDTQYF	TGTGCCAGCAGTTACTCGGGGTCGCCTAGCACAGATACGCAGTATTTT
TRBJ2-3	16	TRBV9	.	.	CASSVGIAIPTDTQYF	TGTGCCAGCAGCGTAGGGATAGCGATACCCACAGATACGCAGTATTTT